The 18 T cell receptor beta chains reported below all come from one sample, sequenced in a study of early T cells in non-severe SARS-CoV-2 infection. In TCRdb, the 5' RACE reads were re-called with MiXCR into one record per CDR3 protein. The table has some 75,000 distinct CDR3 sequences, approximately 15% seen once; the top ten hold 1.2% to 1.5%. The sample comprised whole blood. The receptors were gathered from an adult who was a healthcare worker with PCR-confirmed SARS-CoV-2 infection or an uninfected control (not recorded which).

This clonotype was picked up a small number of times. The gene calls are TRBV12-3 or TRBV12-4 and TRBJ1-1; no firm D call. Trimming shortened V by 2 bases and J by 10 bases, and 14 bases separated the two germline ends. The CDR3 loop spans 13 amino acids. The CDR3 here is CASSLRAREGAFF. In nucleotides, the CDR3 is TGTGCCAGCAGTTTAAGGGCGAGGGAGGGAGCTTTCTTT.

This clonotype was seen repeatedly, ten times or more. The genes are TRBV6-2 or TRBV6-3 and TRBJ2-3; D unclear. CDR3 length: 14 amino acids. Trimming removed 5 bases at V and 0 bases at J, with 9 bases between. CDR1 and CDR2 (germline): MNHEY, SVGEGT. The CDR3 DNA sequence: TGTGCCAGCAGTCAAGGACGTAGCACAGATACGCAGTATTTT. Translating it yields CASSQGRSTDTQYF.

This clonotype has just a few counts. J is TRBJ2-1 and V is TRBV7-8; TRBD2 aligns across 9 bases. After removal of 4 bases from V and 4 bases from J, the junction contained 8 bases not matched to a gene. Germline V gives CDR1 SGHVS, CDR2 FQNEAQ. The CDR3 length is 16 residues. The CDR3 sequence is CASSSHVAGAYNEQFF. The DNA for the CDR3 is TGTGCCAGCAGCTCGCATGTAGCGGGGGCGTACAATGAGCAGTTCTTC.

This clonotype turned up a few times. The V and J genes are TRBV7-9 and TRBJ1-5; 9 nucleotides match TRBD1. With 1 base clipped from V and 2 bases from J, the junction kept 9 bases outside the gene matches. CDR3 length equals 18 residues. The V gene's germline CDR1 is SEHNR and CDR2 FQNEAQ (reference sequence). The CDR3 sequence: CASSLGDYRGRGNQPQHF. The CDR3 DNA follows: TGTGCCAGCAGCTTAGGGGATTACAGGGGGCGAGGCAATCAGCCCCAGCATTTT.

This clonotype was counted at least ten times. V gene TRBV19 combines with J gene TRBJ1-1; possible D gene TRBD1, 5 bases. Germline CDR1 reads LNHDA; CDR2 reads SQIVND (reference sequence). Trimming stripped 1 base from V and 4 bases from J, with 13 bases between. The CDR3 is 15 residues long. The CDR3 reads CASSIAGRVSTEAFF. The CDR3 region has the DNA TGTGCCAGTAGTATAGCGGGCAGGGTGAGCACTGAAGCTTTCTTT.

The chain carries TRBV5-5 and TRBJ2-2; D gene ambiguous. CDR1 SGHKS and CDR2 YYEKEE come from the germline V gene (reference sequence). This CDR3 has 13 residues. V lost 2 bases and J lost 7, with 9 bases in between. The CDR3 nucleotides are TGTGCCAGCAGCTTTTACAGTCACGGGGAGCTGTTTTTT. This encodes CASSFYSHGELFF.

This clonotype was found a few times. The chain is built from TRBV3-1 and TRBJ1-1; a weak D match, TRBD1 (5 bases). This CDR3 spans 13 amino acids. CDR1 LGHDT and CDR2 YNNKEL come from the germline V gene (reference sequence). The V end was cut by 5 bases, the J end by 7 bases, with 14 bases between. DNA for the CDR3: TGTGCCAGCAGCGACGGGACCGTTTATGAAGCTTTCTTT. It specifies CASSDGTVYEAFF.

This clonotype was seen only a few times. This sequence joins TRBV7-9 and TRBJ1-1, with 7 bases aligning to TRBD1. The CDR3 spans 14 residues. Germline assignment: CDR1 SEHNR and CDR2 FQNEAQ (reference sequence). Trimming cost V 3 bases and J 5 bases; bases outside gene matches: 6. CDR3 DNA sequence: TGTGCCAGCAGCTTGCCGACAGGGAAGACTGAAGCTTTCTTT. Translation: CASSLPTGKTEAFF.

In its sample, this clonotype was seen many times. The rearrangement uses TRBV6-6 and TRBJ2-1; either TRBD1 or TRBD2 may supply D (6 bases each). The germline V and J ends were trimmed by 8 bases and 3 bases, with 14 bases remaining between them. Per the germline V gene, CDR1 is MNHNY and CDR2 is SVGAGI (reference sequence). The CDR3 is made up of 14 amino acids. The DNA of the CDR3 is TGTGCCAGCTCAAGGGGGGACGACTACAATGAGCAGTTCTTC. Translated: CASSRGDDYNEQFF.

J is TRBJ2-1 and V is TRBV7-9, with 12 nucleotides matching TRBD2. Germline V gene data show CDR1 as SEHNR and CDR2 as FQNEAQ (reference sequence). With V trimmed by 5 bases and J by 3 bases, 11 bases remained unmatched. The CDR3 is 18 residues long. The CDR3: CASSPTTGLAGYYNEQFF. CDR3 coding DNA: TGTGCCAGCAGCCCTACTACCGGACTAGCGGGGTACTACAATGAGCAGTTCTTC.

This clonotype has only a few counts. This chain connects TRBV18 to TRBJ2-5; D is undetermined. The V gene's germline CDR1 is KGHSH and CDR2 LQKENI. Trimming stripped 4 bases from V and 2 bases from J, with 5 bases between. The CDR3 covers 12 residues. The CDR3 loop reads CASSRDQETQYF. The CDR3 DNA follows: TGTGCCAGCTCACGAGATCAAGAGACCCAGTACTTC.

The V and J genes are TRBV5-8 and TRBJ1-2; D uncertain. V gave up 0 bases and J gave up 0 bases, with 12 bases separating them. The CDR3 has 16 residues. Per germline, CDR1 SGHTS and CDR2 YDEGEE. CDR3 sequence: CASSLVWIAPNYGYTF. The CDR3 coding sequence is TGTGCCAGCAGCTTGGTCTGGATAGCTCCTAACTATGGCTACACCTTC.

In its sample, this clonotype was seen many times. The rearrangement links TRBV7-2 to TRBJ2-3; no definite D call. The germline gives CDR1 SGHTA, CDR2 FQGNSA. V lost 1 base and J lost 3, with 14 bases in between. The CDR3 totals 16 residues. DNA for the CDR3: TGTGCCAGCAGCTTAGGAGGTAGCCTAGGGACAGATACGCAGTATTTT. This translates into CASSLGGSLGTDTQYF.

This clonotype was observed a handful of times. This chain connects TRBV11-2 to TRBJ1-1, with D unresolved. Germline V CDR1 and CDR2: SGHAT, FQNNGV. The CDR3 length is 13 residues. The ends were cut back, 2 bases at V and 4 bases at J, with 8 bases in the middle. As DNA, the CDR3 is TGTGCCAGCAGCTTAAGTGGGAGCACTGAAGCTTTCTTT. Translating gives CASSLSGSTEAFF.

The chain employs TRBV5-1 and TRBJ2-7; D possibly matches TRBD1 or TRBD2 (5 bases each). The CDR3 sequence is 15 residues long. The ends were cut back, 3 bases at V and 5 bases at J, with 18 bases in the middle. Germline V gives CDR1 SGHRS, CDR2 YFSETQ. Here the CDR3 reads CASSWGWTLTDEQYF. The DNA for the CDR3 is TGCGCCAGCAGCTGGGGGTGGACCCTCACAGACGAGCAGTACTTC.

CDR3 loop: CSARDGRGLRGKPYEQYF. The CDR3 DNA reads as TGCAGTGCTAGAGATGGCAGAGGTTTGCGGGGGAAGCCGTACGAGCAGTACTTC. The chain combines TRBV20-1 with TRBJ2-7; 7 bases are shared with TRBD2. V was pared by 0 bases and J by 4 bases, with 18 bases of the junction left unmatched. CDR1 and CDR2 (germline): DFQATT, SNEGSKA (reference sequence). The CDR3 covers 18 residues.

This clonotype was found many times. The V gene is TRBV10-3, the J gene TRBJ1-2, with D possibly matching TRBD1 (5 bases). Germline CDR1 is ENHRY and CDR2 is SYGVKD. Trimming shortened V by 6 bases and J by 2 bases, and 7 bases separated the two germline ends. This CDR3 region has 12 residues. For the CDR3, the DNA is TGTGCCATCAGGGGGGACAACTATGGCTACACCTTC. Translation: CAIRGDNYGYTF.

This clonotype was observed at least ten times. The rearrangement links TRBV7-2 to TRBJ2-3, with D possibly TRBD2 on 6 matching bases. Germline values: CDR1 SGHTA, CDR2 FQGNSA. This CDR3 has 15 amino acids. V lost 1 base to trimming and J lost 5 bases, with 13 bases between them. The CDR3 nucleotides are TGTGCCAGCAGCTTAGTGGGCGGGGTGGGAGATACGCAGTATTTT. Translation: CASSLVGGVGDTQYF. Combining the CDR3 with reference TRBV7-2 and TRBJ2-3 gives the whole variable domain GAGVSQSPSNKVTEKGKDVELRCDPISGHTALYWYRQSLGQGLEFLIYFQGNSAPDKSGLPSDRFSAERTGGSVSTLTIQRTQQEDSAVYLCASSLVGGVGDTQYFGPGTRLTVL.